These 20 T cell receptor beta chains originate from one sample sequenced in a study of PD-L1 blockade in urothelial cancer. Libraries were prepared by immunoSEQ multiplex PCR; TCRdb keeps only in-frame clonotypes and omits some of them. The data contain tens of thousands of clones, about 83% of them singletons. Time point meaning: pretreatment peripheral blood. Sequences were derived from PBMCs, sampled around atezolizumab (anti-PD-L1) treatment. These receptors all come from a man aged 55-75 years with urothelial cancer.

The chain has TRBV2 and TRBJ1-1, with D possibly TRBD1 on 6 matching bases. Trimming pared 3 bases from V and 6 bases from J, leaving 11 bases between. The germline V gene has CDR1 SNHLY and CDR2 FYNNEI. The CDR3 has 13 residues. The CDR3 bases are TGTGCCAGCAGTGACCAGGGGATTGCTGAAGCTTTCTTT. Its protein product is CASSDQGIAEAFF.

This chain connects TRBV7-8 to TRBJ1-1; D call uncertain. The CDR3 length is 12 residues. Germline-derived CDR1 and CDR2 are SGHVS and FQNEAQ. V was cut by 5 bases and J by 2 bases, with 6 bases left in between. This chain's CDR3 is CASSLYNTEAFF. DNA for the CDR3: TGTGCCAGCAGCCTCTATAACACTGAAGCTTTCTTT.

This chain links TRBV7-2 with TRBJ2-1, with unresolved D. The CDR3 spans 15 residues. CDR1 SGHTA and CDR2 FQGNSA come from the germline V gene. V was cut by 5 bases and J by 3 bases, with 14 bases left in between. CDR3 sequence reads: CASSPAVRVYNEQFF. The CDR3, as DNA: TGTGCCAGCAGCCCGGCCGTTCGGGTCTACAATGAGCAGTTCTTC.

This chain connects TRBV2 to TRBJ2-1; 10 positions match TRBD2. CDR1 is SNHLY, CDR2 FYNNEI, per germline. This CDR3 spans 15 amino acids. V lost 4 bases to trimming and J lost 10 bases; unmatched junction nucleotides: 10. The CDR3 nucleotides are TGTGCCAGCAGTGTCGCTAGCGGGAGTCTGGGGGAGCAGTTCTTC. It specifies CASSVASGSLGEQFF.

The chain employs TRBV23-1 and TRBJ2-5, with TRBD1 identical over 9 bases. TRBV23-1 is known as an ORF, though its function is uncertain. The CDR3 runs 16 residues. After removal of 3 bases from V and 2 bases from J, the junction contained 7 bases not matched to a gene. The CDR3 DNA reads TGCGCCAGCAGTCATTTGGGACAGGGCTTACAAGAGACCCAGTACTTC. Protein sequence: CASSHLGQGLQETQYF.

This chain connects TRBV5-5 to TRBJ2-7; D uncertain. V gave up 4 bases and J gave up 0 bases, with 14 bases separating them. This CDR3 comprises 15 residues. Germline assignment: CDR1 SGHKS and CDR2 YYEKEE (reference sequence). The CDR3 bases are TGTGCCAGCAGCGGCATTGAACCGCTCTCCTACGAGCAGTACTTC. Translated, it gives CASSGIEPLSYEQYF.

CDR3 DNA sequence: TGTGCCAGCAGCTTAGCGACTGCCGGGAACACTGAAGCTTTCTTT. Translating it yields CASSLATAGNTEAFF. The chain is built from TRBV7-9 and TRBJ1-1; D is unclear. Germline lookup yields CDR1 SEHNR and CDR2 FQNEAQ (reference sequence). The CDR3 loop spans 15 amino acids. V gave up 0 bases and J gave up 1 base, with 9 bases separating them.

The J gene is TRBJ1-2, the V gene TRBV5-1, with TRBD1 matching over 10 bases. Per the germline V gene, CDR1 is SGHRS and CDR2 is YFSETQ. J was trimmed by 7 bases and V by 1 base; bases with no gene match: 10. The CDR3 sequence is 16 residues long. CDR3 amino acids: CASSLLGQTGGSGYTF. In DNA, the CDR3 is TGCGCCAGCAGCTTGCTGGGACAGACAGGGGGCTCTGGCTACACCTTC.

In this sample, this clone turned up a few times. The chain links TRBV7-2 to TRBJ2-7; D gene uncertain. CDR1 and CDR2 (germline): SGHTA, FQGNSA. The CDR3 runs 10 residues. Deletions cut 3 bases from V and 7 bases from J, with 4 bases between. The CDR3 spells CASSFGEQYF. The CDR3 coding sequence is TGTGCCAGCAGCTTCGGGGAGCAGTACTTC.

This chain links TRBV6-5 with TRBJ2-7, with D perhaps matching TRBD1 (5 bases). The CDR3 consists of 14 residues. V lost 5 bases, J lost 3 bases, and 14 bases lay in between. In germline, CDR1 is MNHEY, CDR2 SVGAGI. This chain's CDR3 is CASSRGSSYYEQYF. DNA of the CDR3: TGTGCCAGCAGTAGGGGATCCTCCTACTACGAGCAGTACTTC.

V is TRBV28 and J is TRBJ1-1; D is ambiguous. The CDR3 is 13 residues long. V lost 4 bases to trimming and J lost 0 bases, with 6 bases between them. Germline CDR1 is MDHEN and CDR2 is SYDVKM. The CDR3 spells CASSWAMNTEAFF. DNA for the CDR3: TGTGCCAGCAGTTGGGCCATGAACACTGAAGCTTTCTTT.

This CDR3 is CASSMTAGGGTEAFF. The CDR3 nucleotides read TGCGCCAGCAGCATGACAGCCGGCGGGGGCACTGAAGCTTTCTTT. The chain joins TRBV5-1 to TRBJ1-1, with D tentatively TRBD1 (5 bases). With 4 bases removed from V and 4 bases from J, the gap between germline ends came to 17 bases. There are 15 residues in the CDR3. Germline V gene sequence: CDR1 SGHRS, CDR2 YFSETQ.

The rearrangement uses TRBV9 and TRBJ1-3, with D maybe TRBD1 (5 bases). This CDR3 region has 15 residues. Looked up from germline, CDR1 is SGDLS and CDR2 is YYNGEE. V was shortened by 3 bases and J by 1 base, with 11 bases between the two germline ends. CDR3 DNA: TGTGCCAGCAGCGCCCAGGGACTATCTGGAAACACCATATATTTT. It translates to CASSAQGLSGNTIYF.

This rearrangement joins TRBV7-8 to TRBJ1-1; TRBD1 aligns across 7 bases. After removal of 5 bases from V and 5 bases from J, the junction contained 11 bases not matched to a gene. The CDR3 sequence is 15 residues long. CDR1 and CDR2 from the germline V gene are SGHVS and FQNEAQ. This CDR3 reads CASSTDRDFGTEAFF. The CDR3 region has the DNA TGTGCCAGCAGCACCGACAGGGATTTCGGGACTGAAGCTTTCTTT.

The chain combines TRBV19 with TRBJ2-2; 8 nucleotides match TRBD1. Germline V gene sequence: CDR1 LNHDA, CDR2 SQIVND (reference sequence). This CDR3 is 15 amino acids long. The ends lost 3 bases at V and 7 bases at J; junction bases unmatched: 7. CDR3 residues: CASSMTGVLGGELFF. The DNA for the CDR3 is TGTGCCAGTAGTATGACAGGGGTCCTTGGCGGGGAGCTGTTTTTT.

The count of this clone is one. The chain recombines TRBV5-8 with TRBJ2-3, with 10 bases that match TRBD1. This CDR3 is 14 amino acids long. V gave up 7 bases and J gave up 2 bases; unmatched junction bases: 4. The germline V gene has CDR1 SGHTS and CDR2 YDEGEE. The CDR3: CASGTGDHTDTQYF. In DNA, the CDR3 is TGTGCCAGCGGGACAGGGGACCACACAGATACGCAGTATTTT.

This chain links TRBV18 with TRBJ2-1, with 8 bases that match TRBD2. The length of the CDR3 is 16 residues. The germline V gene has CDR1 KGHSH and CDR2 LQKENI. With V trimmed by 0 bases and J by 8 bases, 9 bases remained unmatched. CDR3 nucleotides: TGTGCCAGCTCACCACCGGGCCTAGCGGGCGAAGATGAGCAGTTCTTC. Its translation is CASSPPGLAGEDEQFF.

CDR3 nucleotides: TGTGCCAGCAGCTTGGGGGTGACAGGGGGCTTGGAGCCCCAGCATTTT. It encodes CASSLGVTGGLEPQHF. This rearrangement joins TRBV5-6 to TRBJ1-5; TRBD1 agrees at 10 bases. The CDR3 has 16 amino acids. The V segment lost 0 bases and the J segment 8 bases; nucleotides outside the gene matches: 8. Germline-derived CDR1 and CDR2 are SGHDT and YYEEEE.

This clone was counted once. The chain recombines TRBV5-8 with TRBJ2-1; TRBD2 might be the D (5 bases). Germline V gene sequence: CDR1 SGHTS, CDR2 YDEGEE. Trimming shortened V by 7 bases and J by 3 bases, and 11 bases separated the two germline ends. The CDR3 has 13 amino acids. Here the CDR3 reads CASPSSGYNEQFF. As DNA, the CDR3 is TGTGCCAGCCCGAGCAGCGGCTACAATGAGCAGTTCTTC.

This chain joins TRBV7-2 and TRBJ1-3; 8 nucleotides align to TRBD1. The CDR3 runs to 17 residues. The V and J ends lost 1 base and 7 bases, in that order; junction bases with no gene match: 12. Per germline, CDR1 SGHTA and CDR2 FQGNSA. The CDR3 sequence: CASSLVLADRVLNTIYF. The CDR3 coding sequence is TGTGCCAGCAGCTTAGTTTTGGCGGACAGGGTTTTGAACACCATATATTTT.